This TCR beta chain derives from a study of cytomegalovirus exposure and HLA in healthy donors. 13 Jbeta primers and 60 Vbeta primers were used for the PCR. This table comes from immunoSEQ multiplex PCR, and its TCRdb copy is limited to in-frame clones, with some not included. Seen here are fewer than 200,000 clones, just under 80% observed once, and the top ten hold roughly 1.3%. The trim removed 6 bases at V and 3 bases at J, leaving 9 bases unmatched. From germline, CDR1 is SGHDT and CDR2 YYEEEE. The CDR3 is 14 amino acids. This clonotype was obtained from a woman in her fifties or sixties in good health and CMV-seronegative. V gene TRBV5-6 combines with J gene TRBJ2-7; TRBD1 agrees at 7 bases. The specimen sequenced was PBMCs. The CDR3 nucleotides are TGTGCCAGCACCGTGAGGGACAGACTCTACGAGCAGTACTTC. Protein product: CASTVRDRLYEQYF.